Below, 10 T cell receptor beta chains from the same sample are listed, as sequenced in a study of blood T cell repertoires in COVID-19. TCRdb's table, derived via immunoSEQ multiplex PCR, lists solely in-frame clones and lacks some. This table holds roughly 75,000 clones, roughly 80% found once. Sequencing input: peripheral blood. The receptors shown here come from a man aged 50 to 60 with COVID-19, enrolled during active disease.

For the CDR3, the DNA is TGTGCCTGGAGGACAGGGAAGAAGACCCAGTACTTC. Residues: CAWRTGKKTQYF. The genes are TRBV30 and TRBJ2-5; the match to TRBD1 covers 7 bases. Germline loops: CDR1 GTSNPN, CDR2 SVGIG (reference sequence). V lost 3 bases and J lost 6; bases outside the gene matches: 4. This CDR3 comprises 12 residues.

The CDR3 nucleotides read TGTGCCACCACGTCCGGTCAAGGGGCCAATCAGCCCCAGCATTTT. The encoded protein is CATTSGQGANQPQHF. The rearrangement uses TRBV6-5 and TRBJ1-5; a weak D match, TRBD1 (5 bases). There are 15 residues in the CDR3. The V end was cut by 10 bases, the J end by 3 bases, with 19 bases between. Germline loops: CDR1 MNHEY, CDR2 SVGAGI.

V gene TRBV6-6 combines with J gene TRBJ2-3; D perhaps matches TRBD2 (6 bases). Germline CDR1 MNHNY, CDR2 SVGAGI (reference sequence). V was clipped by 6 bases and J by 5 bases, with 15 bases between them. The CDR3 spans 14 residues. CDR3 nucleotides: TGTGCCAGCAGGACGGAGGGCCTAGGAGATACGCAGTATTTT. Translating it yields CASRTEGLGDTQYF.

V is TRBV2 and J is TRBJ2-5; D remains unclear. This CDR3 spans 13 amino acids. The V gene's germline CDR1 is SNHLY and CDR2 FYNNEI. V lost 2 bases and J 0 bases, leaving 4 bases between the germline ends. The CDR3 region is CASSEQDQETQYF. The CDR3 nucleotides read TGTGCCAGCAGTGAACAGGACCAAGAGACCCAGTACTTC.

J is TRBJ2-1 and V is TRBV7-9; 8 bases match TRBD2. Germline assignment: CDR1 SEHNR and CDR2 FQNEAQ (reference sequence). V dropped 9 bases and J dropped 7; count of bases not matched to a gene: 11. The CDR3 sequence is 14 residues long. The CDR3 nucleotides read TGTGCCAGTGAGTCGAGCGGGAGTGGAAATGAGCAGTTCTTC. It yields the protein CASESSGSGNEQFF.

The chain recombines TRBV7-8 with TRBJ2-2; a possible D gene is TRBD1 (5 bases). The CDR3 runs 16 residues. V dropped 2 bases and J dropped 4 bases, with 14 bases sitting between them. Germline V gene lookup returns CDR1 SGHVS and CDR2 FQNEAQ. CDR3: CASSLRLTEFTGELFF. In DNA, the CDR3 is TGTGCCAGCAGCTTAAGGTTGACAGAGTTCACCGGGGAGCTGTTTTTT.

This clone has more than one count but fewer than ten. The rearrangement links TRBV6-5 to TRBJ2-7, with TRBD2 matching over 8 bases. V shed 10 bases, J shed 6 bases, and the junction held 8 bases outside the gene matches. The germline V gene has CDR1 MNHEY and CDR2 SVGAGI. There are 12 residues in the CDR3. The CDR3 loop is CANRAGAGEQYF. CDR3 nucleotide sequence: TGTGCCAACCGAGCGGGAGCTGGCGAGCAGTACTTC.

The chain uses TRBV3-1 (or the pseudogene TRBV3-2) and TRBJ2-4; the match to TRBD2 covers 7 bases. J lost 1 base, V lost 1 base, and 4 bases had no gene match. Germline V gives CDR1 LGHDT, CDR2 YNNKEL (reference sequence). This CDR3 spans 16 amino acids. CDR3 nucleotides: TGTGCCAGCAGCCAAGTGGGAGGGGCTGCCAAAAACATTCAGTACTTC. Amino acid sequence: CASSQVGGAAKNIQYF.

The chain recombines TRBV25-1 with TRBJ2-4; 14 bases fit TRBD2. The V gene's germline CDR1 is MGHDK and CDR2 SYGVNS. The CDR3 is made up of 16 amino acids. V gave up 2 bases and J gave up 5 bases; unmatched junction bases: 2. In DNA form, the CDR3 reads TGTGCCAGCAGTGAAGGGACTAGCGGGAGTCAAAACATTCAGTACTTC. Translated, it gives CASSEGTSGSQNIQYF.

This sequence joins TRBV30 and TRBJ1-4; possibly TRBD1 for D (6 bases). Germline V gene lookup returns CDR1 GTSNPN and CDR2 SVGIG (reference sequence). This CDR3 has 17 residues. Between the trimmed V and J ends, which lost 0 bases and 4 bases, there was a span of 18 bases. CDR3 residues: CAWSVLGSGGRNEKLFF. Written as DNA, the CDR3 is TGTGCCTGGAGTGTGTTGGGTTCGGGGGGCCGTAATGAAAAACTGTTTTTT.